This T cell receptor (beta chain) was observed in a study of persistence of HIV-infected CD4 T cells (dated by TCRdb to 2020 to 2021). Turning to the overall study: Suppressive ART had been received by participants for a median of 8 years. Proviral sequencing was used to assess clonality among infected cells, whereas TCRbeta sequencing gauged the clonality of all cells within each sorted population. Apart from a couple of participants who underwent leukapheresis at a single time point, peripheral blood samples of up to 180 mL were collected from participants at multiple time points. CMV- and HIV-1 Gag-responding CD4+ T cells were isolated from ART-treated individuals so that antigen-driven clonal expansion of HIV-1-infected cells could be examined. In the cross-participant TCR cluster analysis, 8 participants were included for CMV and over five participants were included for Gag. Results and caveats for the whole study, not just this receptor: Bulk TCR analyses could not be restricted to the rare CMV-responding cells that actually carried HIV-1 proviruses. Enrichment of degenerate expanded CDR3beta sequences was found in antigen-responding cells, suggesting convergent selection of CD4+ responses to CMV and Gag. Only a small number of individuals took part in the study, and the range of antigens tested was limited. Within the same sorted populations, TCR oligoclonality correlated with proviral oligoclonality. TCRbeta richness in CMV- and Gag-responding cells was significantly lower than in anti-CD3/anti-CD28-responding cells; CMV-responding cells had higher oligoclonality than CD3/CD28-stimulated and Gag-responding cells.

TCRbeta repertoires were sequenced from genomic DNA with the immunoSEQ hsTCRB assay version 4 in survey mode. Genomic DNA was diluted to 7.5 to 10 ng/uL, and up to roughly 1 ug per sample was used for TCRbeta sequencing. In the original analysis: Analysis of the TCRbeta data was done in ImmunoSeq Analyzer 3.0, and diversity was computed on productive nucleotide rearrangements. Lower-bound TCR diversity was estimated with the improved Chao index, and clonality with the Gini coefficient using the Immunarch R package. When different nucleotide rearrangements encoded the same CDR3beta amino acid sequence, each rearrangement was treated as a distinct clonotype. Differential abundance analysis found TCRbeta sequences that were significantly enriched in antigen-responding cells compared with anti-CD3/anti-CD28-activated cells. GLIPH2 grouped TCRs by predicted peptide-MHC specificity, both within each participant and across combined participant data sets. This is the immuneACCESS table as TCRdb keeps it, with only in-frame sequences that have V and J called. A part of the clones is gone; compared with another copy, unresolved V genes explain less than half, and the rest is unexplained. The V and J calls and the clone size are those of that table, but D and trimming were determined from the DNA. The sample table records several thousand clones; about 56% of these occur just once. The biggest ten clones account for around a fifth of the sample.

Comment on this clone: It lacks a known antigen. Base-call qualities are not available, and no considerably larger clone is one nucleotide away.

V loses 0 bases of germline sequence and J loses 0 bases, and the interval between the two ends is 12 bases. Including the terminal cysteine and phenylalanine, the CDR3 comprises 16 residues. Only CDR3 DNA is held: 48 bases, read in frame from base 1. CDR1 and CDR2, looked up from the germline V gene, are SGHRS and YFSETQ. The sample's treatment or condition label, in plain terms: suppressive antiretroviral therapy. Lysates of CMV-infected fibroblasts at about 9.5 ug/mL were used to stimulate the cells. Sorting of responding CD4+ T cells was based on upregulation of both CD40 ligand and CD69. Participants were HIV-1-infected adults who started suppressive ART during chronic infection. Plasma HIV-1 RNA had been undetectable (below 50 copies/mL) in participants for at least 4 years. To be included, participants needed a CD4+ T cell count above 400 cells/uL and a positive CMV serology. Before stimulation, PBMCs were isolated using density centrifugation and depleted of CD8+ T cells. For around 17 hours, CD8-depleted PBMCs were stimulated with anti-CD28/CD49d costimulation, a CD40-blocking antibody, and enfuvirtide, which was added to prevent new infections. Cell sorting was done on a Beckman Coulter MoFlo Legacy or XDP sorter, and dead cells were excluded with propidium iodide. For samples with more than one million cells, genomic DNA was extracted with the QIAamp DNA Mini Kit, and for all other samples the Quick-DNA Microprep Kit was used.

This sequence was found in an adult man with HIV who was CMV-seropositive. Sequences were derived from CD4+ T cells sorted from PBMCs after roughly 19-hour stimulation, sampled from a patient who received antiretroviral therapy. This specimen's cell subset or site label, interpreted: CD40L+CD69+ CD4 T cells responding to CMV lysate. The chain is assembled from TRBV5-1 and TRBJ1-1, with no confident D gene call. The CDR3 is CASSLVLGFMNTEAFF. The bases are TGCGCCAGCAGCTTGGTTTTGGGCTTCATGAACACTGAAGCTTTCTTT.